This TCR beta chain originates from a study of OX40 agonist ivuxolimab in advanced cancers. Study-wide background: The drug used for patients, ivuxolimab, was an agonistic anti-OX40 (CD134) antibody. Patients in the trial were receiving intravenous ivuxolimab every 2 weeks, at doses of 0.01 to 10 mg/kg. Males comprised 75% to 90% of the group, whose mean age was about 62 years (range roughly 20 to 85). Study conclusions and caveats: On average, CD8+ T cells had more expanded clones than CD4+.

The CDR3 is 17 amino acids. Germline values: CDR1 SGHNT, CDR2 YYREEE (reference sequence). With 1 base removed from V and 8 bases from J, the gap between germline ends came to 21 bases. With respect to this clone: The antigen remains unidentified.

This table comes from immunoSEQ multiplex PCR, and its TCRdb copy is limited to in-frame clones, with some not included. The data contain about 83,000 clones, around 84% of them singletons. The TCR comes from an adult with an advanced solid tumor such as melanoma, head and neck, liver or kidney cancer. The V gene is TRBV5-4, the J gene TRBJ1-4, with D tentatively TRBD1 (6 bases). Source: CD4+ or CD8+ T cells sorted from blood, taken in a trial of the OX40 agonist ivuxolimab. The CDR3 here is CASSLQAGEPTREKLFF. The CDR3 region has the DNA TGTGCCAGCAGCTTGCAGGCAGGGGAACCAACTAGGGAAAAACTGTTTTTT.